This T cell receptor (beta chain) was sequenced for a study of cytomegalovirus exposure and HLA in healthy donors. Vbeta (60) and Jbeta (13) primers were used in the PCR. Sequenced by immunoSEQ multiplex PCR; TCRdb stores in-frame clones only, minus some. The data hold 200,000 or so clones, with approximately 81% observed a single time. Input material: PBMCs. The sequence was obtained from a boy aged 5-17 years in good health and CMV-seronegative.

The CDR3 coding sequence is TGTGCCATCAGTGCTGGACAGACTAATGAAAAACTGTTTTTT. Protein: CAISAGQTNEKLFF. V usage is TRBV10-3 and J usage is TRBJ1-4; the D gene is possibly TRBD1 (6 bases). The CDR3 has 14 amino acids. The V and J ends lost 4 bases and 2 bases respectively, with 8 bases between them. Looked up from germline, CDR1 is ENHRY and CDR2 is SYGVKD.